This T cell receptor (beta chain) was captured by sequencing in a study of blood T cell repertoires in COVID-19. Turning to the study itself: Acute and convalescent COVID-19 specimens originated in the United States, Italy and Spain.

The method was immunoSEQ multiplex PCR; TCRdb's version includes in-frame clones alone and lacks a portion of them. The data hold approximately 150,000 clones, with roughly 85% observed a single time. The CDR3 covers 13 residues. Trimming removed 6 bases at V and 6 bases at J, with 14 bases between. This sequence joins TRBV12-3 or TRBV12-4 and TRBJ1-2, with D perhaps TRBD1 (6 bases). Sequenced sample: PBMCs or T cells enriched from blood (not recorded which). The sequence was collected from a woman between 65 and 79 years old in a cohort exposed to, infected with or recovered from COVID-19 (not recorded which). This chain's CDR3 is CASRQQGSNGYTF. In nucleotides, the CDR3 is TGTGCCAGCAGACAACAGGGATCGAATGGCTACACCTTC.